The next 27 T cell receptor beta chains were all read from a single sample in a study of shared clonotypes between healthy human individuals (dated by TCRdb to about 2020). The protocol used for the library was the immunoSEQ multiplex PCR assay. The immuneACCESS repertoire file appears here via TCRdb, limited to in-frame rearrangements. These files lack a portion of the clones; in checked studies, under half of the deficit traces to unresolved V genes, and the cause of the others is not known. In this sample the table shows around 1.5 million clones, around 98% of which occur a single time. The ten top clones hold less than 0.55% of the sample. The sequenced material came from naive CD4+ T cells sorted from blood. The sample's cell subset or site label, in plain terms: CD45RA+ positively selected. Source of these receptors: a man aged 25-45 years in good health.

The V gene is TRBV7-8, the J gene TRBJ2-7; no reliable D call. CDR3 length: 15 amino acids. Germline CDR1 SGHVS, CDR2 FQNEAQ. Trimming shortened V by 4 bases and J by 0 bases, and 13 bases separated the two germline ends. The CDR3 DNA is TGTGCCAGCAGCTCTTACAAGGGAAGCTCCTACGAGCAGTACTTC. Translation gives CASSSYKGSSYEQYF. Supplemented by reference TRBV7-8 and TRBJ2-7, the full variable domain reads GAGVSQSPRYKVAKRGQDVALRCDPISGHVSLFWYQQALGQGPEFLTYFQNEAQLDKSGLPSDRFFAERPEGSVSTLKIQRTQQEDSAVYLCASSSYKGSSYEQYFGPGTRLTVT.

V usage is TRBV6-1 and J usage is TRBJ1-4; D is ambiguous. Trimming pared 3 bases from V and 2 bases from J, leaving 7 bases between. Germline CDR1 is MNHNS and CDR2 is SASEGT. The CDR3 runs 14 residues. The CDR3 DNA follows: TGTGCCAGCAGTGATAGGAGTACTAATGAAAAACTGTTTTTT. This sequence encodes CASSDRSTNEKLFF.

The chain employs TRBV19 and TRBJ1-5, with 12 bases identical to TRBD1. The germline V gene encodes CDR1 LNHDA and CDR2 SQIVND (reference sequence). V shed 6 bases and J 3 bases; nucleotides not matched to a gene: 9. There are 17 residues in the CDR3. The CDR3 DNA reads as TGTGCCAGTAGGACCGGGACAGGGGGCAATGTCAATCAGCCCCAGCATTTT. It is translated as CASRTGTGGNVNQPQHF.

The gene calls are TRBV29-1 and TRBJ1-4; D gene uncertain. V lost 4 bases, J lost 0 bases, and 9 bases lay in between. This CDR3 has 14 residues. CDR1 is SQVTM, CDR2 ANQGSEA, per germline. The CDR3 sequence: CSVGGSATNEKLFF. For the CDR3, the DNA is TGCAGCGTTGGTGGGTCGGCAACTAATGAAAAACTGTTTTTT.

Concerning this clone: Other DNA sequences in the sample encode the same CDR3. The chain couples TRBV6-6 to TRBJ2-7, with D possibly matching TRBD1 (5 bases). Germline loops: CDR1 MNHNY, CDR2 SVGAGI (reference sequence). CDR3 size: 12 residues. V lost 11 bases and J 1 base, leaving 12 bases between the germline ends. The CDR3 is CASKGVSYEQYF. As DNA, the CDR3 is TGTGCCTCCAAAGGGGTTTCCTACGAGCAGTACTTC.

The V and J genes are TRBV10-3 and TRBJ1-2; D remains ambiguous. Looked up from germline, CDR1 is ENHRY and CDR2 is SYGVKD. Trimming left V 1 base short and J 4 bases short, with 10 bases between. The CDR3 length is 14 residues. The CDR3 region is CAISEYAAGYGYTF. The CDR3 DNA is TGTGCCATCAGTGAGTATGCTGCCGGCTATGGCTACACCTTC.

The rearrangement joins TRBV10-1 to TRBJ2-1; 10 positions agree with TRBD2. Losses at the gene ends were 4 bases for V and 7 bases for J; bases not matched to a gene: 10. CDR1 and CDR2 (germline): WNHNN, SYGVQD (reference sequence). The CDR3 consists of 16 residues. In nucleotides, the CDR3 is TGCGCCAGCAGTGCATGGGGAGCGGGAGGGTTTAATGAGCAGTTCTTC. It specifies CASSAWGAGGFNEQFF.

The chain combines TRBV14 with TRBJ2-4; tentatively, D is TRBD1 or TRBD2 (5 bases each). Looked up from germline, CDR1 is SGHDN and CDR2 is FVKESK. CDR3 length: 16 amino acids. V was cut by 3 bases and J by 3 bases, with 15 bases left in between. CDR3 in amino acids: CASSHSTGAHKNIQYF. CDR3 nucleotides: TGTGCCAGCAGCCACTCAACCGGGGCGCACAAAAACATTCAGTACTTC.

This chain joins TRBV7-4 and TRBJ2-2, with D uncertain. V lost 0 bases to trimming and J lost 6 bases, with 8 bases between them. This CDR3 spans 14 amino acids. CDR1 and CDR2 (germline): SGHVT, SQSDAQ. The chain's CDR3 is CASSLATVAGELFF. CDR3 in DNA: TGTGCCAGCAGCTTAGCCACAGTAGCCGGGGAGCTGTTTTTT.

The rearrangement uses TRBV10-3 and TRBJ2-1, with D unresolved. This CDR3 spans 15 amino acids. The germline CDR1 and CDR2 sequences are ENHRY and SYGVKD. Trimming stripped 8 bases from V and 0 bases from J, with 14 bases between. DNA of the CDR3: TGTGCCATCGGTTCCCTCAAGAGCTCCTACAATGAGCAGTTCTTC. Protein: CAIGSLKSSYNEQFF.

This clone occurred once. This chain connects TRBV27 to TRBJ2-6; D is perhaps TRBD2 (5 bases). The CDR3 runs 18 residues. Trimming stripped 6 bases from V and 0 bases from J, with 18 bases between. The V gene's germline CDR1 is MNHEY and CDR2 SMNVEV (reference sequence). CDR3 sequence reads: CASSLLVSGNSGANVLTF. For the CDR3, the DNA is TGTGCCAGCAGCCTACTGGTGTCGGGGAACTCTGGGGCCAACGTCCTGACTTTC.

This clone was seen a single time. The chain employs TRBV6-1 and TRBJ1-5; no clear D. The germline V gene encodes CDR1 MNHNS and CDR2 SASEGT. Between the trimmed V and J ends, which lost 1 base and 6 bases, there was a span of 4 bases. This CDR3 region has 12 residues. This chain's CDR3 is CASSEVTQPQHF. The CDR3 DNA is TGTGCCAGCAGTGAAGTTACTCAGCCCCAGCATTTT.

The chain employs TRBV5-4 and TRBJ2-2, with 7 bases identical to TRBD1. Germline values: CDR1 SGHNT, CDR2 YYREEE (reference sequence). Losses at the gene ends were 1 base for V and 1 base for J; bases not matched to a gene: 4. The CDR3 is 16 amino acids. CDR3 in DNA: TGTGCCAGCAGCTTGATTGACAGGGAGAACACCGGGGAGCTGTTTTTT. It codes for CASSLIDRENTGELFF.

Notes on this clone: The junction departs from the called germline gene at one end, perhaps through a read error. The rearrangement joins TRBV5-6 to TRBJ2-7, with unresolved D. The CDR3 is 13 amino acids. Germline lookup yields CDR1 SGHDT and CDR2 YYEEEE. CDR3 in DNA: TGTGCCAGCAGCTTGGGGCCTACCCTCTTGGAAAGCTTC. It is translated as CASSLGPTLLESF.

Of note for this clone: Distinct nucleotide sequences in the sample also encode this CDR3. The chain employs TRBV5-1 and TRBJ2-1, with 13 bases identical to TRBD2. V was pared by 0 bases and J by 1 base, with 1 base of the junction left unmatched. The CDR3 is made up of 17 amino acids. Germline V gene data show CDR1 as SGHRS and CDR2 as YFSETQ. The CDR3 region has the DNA TGCGCCAGCAGCTTGGGACTAGCGGGAGGTTCCTACAATGAGCAGTTCTTC. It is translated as CASSLGLAGGSYNEQFF.

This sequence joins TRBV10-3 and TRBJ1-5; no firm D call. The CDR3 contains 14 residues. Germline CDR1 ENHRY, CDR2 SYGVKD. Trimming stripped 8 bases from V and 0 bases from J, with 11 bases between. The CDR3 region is CAIGGSGSNQPQHF. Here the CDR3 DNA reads TGTGCCATCGGAGGCAGCGGTAGCAATCAGCCCCAGCATTTT.

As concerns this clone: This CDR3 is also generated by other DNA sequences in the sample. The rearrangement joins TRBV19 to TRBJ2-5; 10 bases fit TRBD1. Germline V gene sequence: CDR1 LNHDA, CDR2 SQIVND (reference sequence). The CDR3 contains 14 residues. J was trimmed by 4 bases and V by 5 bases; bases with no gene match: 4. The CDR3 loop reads CASSPWTGGETQYF. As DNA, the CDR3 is TGTGCCAGTAGTCCATGGACAGGGGGAGAGACCCAGTACTTC.

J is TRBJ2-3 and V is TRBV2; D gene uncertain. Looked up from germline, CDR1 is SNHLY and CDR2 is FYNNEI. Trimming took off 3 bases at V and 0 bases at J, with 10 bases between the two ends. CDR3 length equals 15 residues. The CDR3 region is CASSDLWISTDTQYF. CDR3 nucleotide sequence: TGTGCCAGCAGTGACCTCTGGATTAGCACAGATACGCAGTATTTT. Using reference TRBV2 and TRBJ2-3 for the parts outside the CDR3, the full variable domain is EPEVTQTPSHQVTQMGQEVILRCVPISNHLYFYWYRQILGQKVEFLVSFYNNEISEKSEIFDDQFSVERPDGSNFTLKIRSTKLEDSAMYFCASSDLWISTDTQYFGPGTRLTVL.

The CDR3 DNA is TGTGCCAGCAGCCCGGACAGGGCTAGCAATCAGCCCCAGCATTTT. Translating gives CASSPDRASNQPQHF. The chain links TRBV4-2 to TRBJ1-5, with 8 bases matching TRBD1. Germline CDR1 reads LGHNA; CDR2 reads YNFKEQ. The CDR3 spans 15 residues. With V trimmed by 4 bases and J by 0 bases, 2 bases remained unmatched.

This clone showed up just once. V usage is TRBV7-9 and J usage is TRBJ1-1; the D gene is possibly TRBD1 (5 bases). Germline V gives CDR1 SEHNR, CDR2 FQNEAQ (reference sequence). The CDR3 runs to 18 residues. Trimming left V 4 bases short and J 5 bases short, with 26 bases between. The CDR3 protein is CASSSVWDGSSLRTEAFF. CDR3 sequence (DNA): TGTGCCAGCAGCTCGGTATGGGACGGGTCTTCTCTGAGAACTGAAGCTTTCTTT.

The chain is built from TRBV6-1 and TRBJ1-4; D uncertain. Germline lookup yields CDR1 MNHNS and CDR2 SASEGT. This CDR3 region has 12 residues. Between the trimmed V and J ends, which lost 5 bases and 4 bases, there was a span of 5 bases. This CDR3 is CASSLSNEKLFF. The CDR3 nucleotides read TGTGCCAGCAGTTTAAGTAATGAAAAACTGTTTTTT.

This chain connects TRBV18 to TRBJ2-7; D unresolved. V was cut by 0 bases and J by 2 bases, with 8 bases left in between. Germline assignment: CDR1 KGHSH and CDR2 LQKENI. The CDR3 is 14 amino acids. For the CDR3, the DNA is TGTGCCAGCTCACCACCTAGTTCTCCCTACGAGCAGTACTTC. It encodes CASSPPSSPYEQYF.

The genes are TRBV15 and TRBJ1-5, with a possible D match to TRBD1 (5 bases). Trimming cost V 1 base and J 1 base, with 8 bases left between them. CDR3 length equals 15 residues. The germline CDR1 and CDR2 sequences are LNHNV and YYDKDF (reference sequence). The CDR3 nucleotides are TGTGCCACCAGCAGAGGGGGGATCAGCAATCAGCCCCAGCATTTT. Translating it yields CATSRGGISNQPQHF.

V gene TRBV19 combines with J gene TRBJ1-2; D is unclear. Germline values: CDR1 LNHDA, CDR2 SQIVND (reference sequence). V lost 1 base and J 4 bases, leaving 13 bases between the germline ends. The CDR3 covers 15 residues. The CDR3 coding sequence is TGTGCCAGTAGTATAGGAGACACACCATTCTATGGCTACACCTTC. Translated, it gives CASSIGDTPFYGYTF.

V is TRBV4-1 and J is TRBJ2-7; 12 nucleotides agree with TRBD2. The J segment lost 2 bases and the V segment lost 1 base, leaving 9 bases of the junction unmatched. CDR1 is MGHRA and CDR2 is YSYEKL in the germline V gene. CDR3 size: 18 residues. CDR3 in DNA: TGCGCCAGCAGCCAAGTTCGGAGGACTAGCGGGGAGACCTACGAGCAGTACTTC. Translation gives CASSQVRRTSGETYEQYF.

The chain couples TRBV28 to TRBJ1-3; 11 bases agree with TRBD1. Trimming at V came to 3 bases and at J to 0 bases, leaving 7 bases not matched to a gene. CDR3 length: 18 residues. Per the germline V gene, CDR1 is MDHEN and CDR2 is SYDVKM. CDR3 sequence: CASSFWSGQGASGNTIYF. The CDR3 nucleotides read TGTGCCAGCAGTTTTTGGTCTGGACAGGGGGCCTCTGGAAACACCATATATTTT.

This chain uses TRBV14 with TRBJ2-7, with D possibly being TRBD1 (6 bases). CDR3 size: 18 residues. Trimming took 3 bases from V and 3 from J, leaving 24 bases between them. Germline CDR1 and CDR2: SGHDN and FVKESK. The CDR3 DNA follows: TGTGCCAGCAGCCACCCAGGACAGCTGAGGGGCTCGGGCTACGAGCAGTACTTC. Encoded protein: CASSHPGQLRGSGYEQYF.